This T cell receptor beta chain was captured by sequencing in a study of shared clonotypes between healthy human individuals. CDR3 length: 13 amino acids. V dropped 3 bases and J dropped 6 bases, with 9 bases sitting between them. The germline gives CDR1 MNHEY, CDR2 SMNVEV (reference sequence). Sequencing used immunoSEQ multiplex PCR; TCRdb keeps in-frame clones, though not all of them. Of about 820,000 clones in the sample, approximately 92% were seen once. Study-wide findings and caveats: Large depth notwithstanding, sorted-subset sequencing proved incomplete by rarefaction. Generation of non-shared clonotypes was less probable than generation of clonotypes shared by all four donors.

Points on this clone: Its antigen is as yet unknown.

Terminally differentiated effector memory CD45RA+ cells were excluded by CCR7 positive selection of CD45RO-negative cells. This TCR was recovered from a man aged 25-45 years in good health. The material sequenced was naive CD8+ T cells sorted from blood. The chain combines TRBV27 with TRBJ1-5, with TRBD1 as a possible D gene (5 bases). This chain's CDR3 is CASSFGRAQPQHF. The DNA of the CDR3 is TGTGCCAGCAGTTTCGGCAGGGCTCAGCCCCAGCATTTT.